The 9 T cell receptor beta chains reported below all come from one sample, sequenced in a study of cytomegalovirus exposure and HLA in healthy donors (dated by TCRdb to the late 2010s). Library preparation employed the immunoSEQ multiplex PCR assay. For the multiplex PCR, a mixture combining 60 forward primers for TCR Vbeta segments and 13 reverse primers for TCR Jbeta segments was used. TCRdb obtained this table from immuneACCESS and retained in-frame rearrangements with V and J assigned. These tables miss some clones; where compared with another copy, unresolved V genes account for less than half of the shortfall, and the remainder is unexplained. The sample contains over 75,000 clones, 60% to 80% of them found a single time. Roughly 6% of the sample lies in the top ten. Sequencing was performed on PBMCs. These receptors were collected from a female donor in good health and CMV-seronegative.

The rearrangement joins TRBV6-1 to TRBJ1-2; TRBD1 aligns across 7 bases. The germline V gene has CDR1 MNHNS and CDR2 SASEGT. V was pared by 5 bases and J by 4 bases, with 7 bases of the junction left unmatched. The CDR3 loop spans 14 amino acids. CDR3 nucleotide sequence: TGTGCCAGCAGTAAAGGGACAGCTTTCTATGGCTACACCTTC. Protein: CASSKGTAFYGYTF.

The gene calls are TRBV27 and TRBJ2-1; 9 nucleotides align to TRBD2. CDR3 length equals 15 residues. Trimming at V came to 4 bases and at J to 5 bases, leaving 6 bases not matched to a gene. Germline V gene sequence: CDR1 MNHEY, CDR2 SMNVEV (reference sequence). The CDR3 DNA follows: TGTGCCAGCAGTTATCGACTAGCGGCCCACAATGAGCAGTTCTTC. Translation gives CASSYRLAAHNEQFF.

This chain joins TRBV6-5 and TRBJ1-1; the match to TRBD1 covers 9 bases. Germline V CDR1 and CDR2: MNHEY, SVGAGI. This CDR3 comprises 14 residues. V gave up 4 bases and J gave up 7 bases; unmatched junction bases: 7. The CDR3 nucleotides are TGTGCCAGCAGTTCTGGACAGGGGTTGGGTGAAGCTTTCTTT. This encodes CASSSGQGLGEAFF.

V and J are TRBV7-9 and TRBJ1-2; D possibly corresponds to TRBD1 (5 bases). Trimming cost V 1 base and J 8 bases, with 14 bases left between them. Germline CDR1 and CDR2: SEHNR and FQNEAQ (reference sequence). CDR3 length: 14 amino acids. CDR3 amino acids: CASSLVSGKDGYTF. The CDR3 region has the DNA TGTGCCAGCAGCTTAGTTTCAGGGAAGGACGGCTACACCTTC.

The CDR3 here is CASSYAGVGGWEQYF. CDR3 DNA: TGTGCCAGCAGTTACGCGGGGGTTGGGGGCTGGGAGCAGTACTTC. The chain has TRBV6-5 and TRBJ2-7, with D maybe TRBD2 (7 bases). The CDR3 has 15 residues. Trimming left V 2 bases short and J 7 bases short, with 18 bases between. CDR1 is MNHEY, CDR2 SVGAGI, per germline.

This sequence joins TRBV2 and TRBJ1-2, with TRBD1 identical over 7 bases. The CDR3 consists of 14 residues. Germline-derived CDR1 and CDR2 are SNHLY and FYNNEI. Trimming removed 6 bases from V and 0 bases from J; junction bases left unmatched: 4. CDR3 in amino acids: CASRGTVTNYGYTF. CDR3 in DNA: TGTGCCAGCAGAGGGACAGTTACTAACTATGGCTACACCTTC. The full variable domain, in which reference TRBV2 and TRBJ1-2 provide the parts outside the CDR3, is EPEVTQTPSHQVTQMGQEVILRCVPISNHLYFYWYRQILGQKVEFLVSFYNNEISEKSEIFDDQFSVERPDGSNFTLKIRSTKLEDSAMYFCASRGTVTNYGYTFGSGTRLTVV.

The chain uses TRBV6-5 and TRBJ2-1, with a weak D call TRBD2 (7 bases). Trimming removed 7 bases from V and 6 bases from J, with 10 bases in between. The CDR3 length is 12 residues. Germline loops: CDR1 MNHEY, CDR2 SVGAGI. This chain's CDR3 is CASKGGGNEQFF. DNA of the CDR3: TGTGCCAGCAAGGGAGGGGGCAATGAGCAGTTCTTC.

A few counts support this clone. The rearrangement links TRBV7-2 to TRBJ2-2; 8 bases align to TRBD1. This CDR3 is built from 16 residues. Germline CDR1 reads SGHTA; CDR2 reads FQGNSA. J was trimmed by 0 bases and V by 2 bases; bases with no gene match: 2. The CDR3, as DNA: TGTGCCAGCAGCTTAATGGACAGGGCGAACACCGGGGAGCTGTTTTTT. Translation: CASSLMDRANTGELFF.

This chain connects TRBV9 to TRBJ2-2, with 7 positions matching TRBD1. V lost 4 bases and J lost 5; bases outside the gene matches: 8. This CDR3 region has 15 residues. The germline gives CDR1 SGDLS, CDR2 YYNGEE. The CDR3 nucleotides read TGTGCCAGCAGCCCCCCGGGACAGTCGACCGGGGAGCTGTTTTTT. Its protein is CASSPPGQSTGELFF.